This T cell receptor beta chain derives from a study of vaccination effects on CD4 cells after COVID-19. V was pared by 3 bases and J by 6 bases, with 15 bases between. CDR3 length equals 14 residues. Germline CDR1 and CDR2: LNHNV and YYDKDF (reference sequence). With regard to this clone: The antigen remains undetermined.

Pools of viral peptides were used by the ViraFEST assay to expand antigen-specific CD4+ T cells ahead of sequencing. After around ten days in culture, the CD4+ T cells were isolated. No vaccinee had earlier SARS-CoV-2 infection, and nucleocapsid antibodies were negative. Wells of around 2 million PBMC each were grown with around 10 IU/ml IL-2 and roughly 10 ug/ml peptides. General observations from the study: Nearly all vaccine-induced clones in healthy recipients recognized only SARS-CoV-2. There were few convalescent patients in the study and no early post-infection timepoints.

The method was immunoSEQ multiplex PCR; TCRdb's version includes in-frame clones alone and lacks a portion of them. This sample has tens of thousands of clones, with 65% to 85% found just once. The V call is TRBV15, the J call TRBJ2-7, with D maybe TRBD2 (5 bases). This TCR derives from a human donor who received a COVID-19 vaccine. Sequences were derived from CD4+ T cells from PBMCs cultured with HCoV-229E spike peptides, sampled before COVID-19 vaccination. The CDR3 nucleotides read TGTGCCACCAGCAGTCGCCGACAAGGAGGCGAGCAGTACTTC. This encodes CATSSRRQGGEQYF.